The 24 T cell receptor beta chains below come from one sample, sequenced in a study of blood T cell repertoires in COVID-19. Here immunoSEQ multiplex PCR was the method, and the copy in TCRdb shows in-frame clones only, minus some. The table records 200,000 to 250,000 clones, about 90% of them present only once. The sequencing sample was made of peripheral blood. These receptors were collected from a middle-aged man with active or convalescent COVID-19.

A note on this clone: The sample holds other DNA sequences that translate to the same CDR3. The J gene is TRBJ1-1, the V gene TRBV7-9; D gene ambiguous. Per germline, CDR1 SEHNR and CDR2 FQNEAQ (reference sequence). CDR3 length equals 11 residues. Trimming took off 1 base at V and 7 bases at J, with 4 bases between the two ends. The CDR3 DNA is TGTGCCAGCAGCTTAGGTCTTGAAGCTTTCTTT. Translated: CASSLGLEAFF. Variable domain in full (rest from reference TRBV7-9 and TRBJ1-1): DTGVSQNPRHKITKRGQNVTFRCDPISEHNRLYWYRQTLGQGPEFLTYFQNEAQLEKSRLLSDRFSAERPKGSFSTLEIQRTEQGDSAMYLCASSLGLEAFFGQGTRLTVV.

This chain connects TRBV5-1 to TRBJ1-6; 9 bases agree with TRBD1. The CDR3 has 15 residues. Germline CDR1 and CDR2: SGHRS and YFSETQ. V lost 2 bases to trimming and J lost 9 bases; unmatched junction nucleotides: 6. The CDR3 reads CASSFSGTGSSPLHF. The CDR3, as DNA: TGCGCCAGCAGCTTTTCCGGGACAGGGAGTTCACCCCTCCACTTT. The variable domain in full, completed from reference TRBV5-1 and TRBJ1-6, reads KAGVTQTPRYLIKTRGQQVTLSCSPISGHRSVSWYQQTPGQGLQFLFEYFSETQRNKGNFPGRFSGRQFSNSRSEMNVSTLELGDSALYLCASSFSGTGSSPLHFGNGTRLTVT.

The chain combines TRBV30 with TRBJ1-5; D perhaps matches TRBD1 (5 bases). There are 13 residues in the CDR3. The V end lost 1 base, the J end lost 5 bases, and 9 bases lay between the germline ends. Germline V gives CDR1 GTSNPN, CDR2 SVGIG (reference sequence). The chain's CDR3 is CAWSAGSDQPQHF. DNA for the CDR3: TGTGCCTGGAGTGCAGGGTCGGATCAGCCCCAGCATTTT.

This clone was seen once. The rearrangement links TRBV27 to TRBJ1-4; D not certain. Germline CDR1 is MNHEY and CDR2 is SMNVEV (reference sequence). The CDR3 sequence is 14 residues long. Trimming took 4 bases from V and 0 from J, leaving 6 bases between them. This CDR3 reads CASSSVTTNEKLFF. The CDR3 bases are TGTGCCAGCAGTTCGGTAACAACTAATGAAAAACTGTTTTTT.

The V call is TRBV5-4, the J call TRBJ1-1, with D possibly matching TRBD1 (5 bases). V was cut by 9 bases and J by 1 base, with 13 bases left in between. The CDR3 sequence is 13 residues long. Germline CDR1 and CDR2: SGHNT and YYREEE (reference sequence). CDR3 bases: TGTGCCACCCACAGGAACAAGAACACTGAAGCTTTCTTT. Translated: CATHRNKNTEAFF.

DNA for the CDR3: TGTGCCAGCAGTTTCCGCCAGGGTCGAGAGACCCAGTACTTC. Protein product: CASSFRQGRETQYF. The chain uses TRBV28 and TRBJ2-5; D is possibly TRBD1 (5 bases). The germline gives CDR1 MDHEN, CDR2 SYDVKM. CDR3 length: 14 amino acids. V lost 3 bases, J lost 4 bases, and 12 bases lay in between.

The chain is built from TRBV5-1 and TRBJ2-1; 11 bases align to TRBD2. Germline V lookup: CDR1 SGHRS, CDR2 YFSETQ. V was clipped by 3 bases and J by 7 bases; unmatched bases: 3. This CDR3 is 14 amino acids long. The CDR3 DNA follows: TGCGCCAGCAGCTCCGGGACTAGCGGTAATGAGCAGTTCTTC. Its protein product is CASSSGTSGNEQFF.

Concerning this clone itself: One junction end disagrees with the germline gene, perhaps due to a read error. The CDR3 here is CASSPGLYPLNEKLFF. The CDR3 region has the DNA TGTGCCAGCTCCCCGGGACTCTATCCTCTTAATGAGAAACTGTTTTTT. The rearrangement links TRBV18 to TRBJ1-4, with D possibly matching TRBD1 (5 bases). This CDR3 is built from 16 residues. Germline-derived CDR1 and CDR2 are KGHSH and LQKENI.

CDR3 DNA: TGTGCCAGCAAGACTTCAGGGGGGTCTAACTATGGCTACACCTTC. Translating it yields CASKTSGGSNYGYTF. V is TRBV6-5 and J is TRBJ1-2; 7 nucleotides agree with TRBD1. The J segment lost 0 bases and the V segment lost 7 bases, leaving 8 bases of the junction unmatched. This CDR3 has 15 amino acids. Germline CDR1 and CDR2: MNHEY and SVGAGI.

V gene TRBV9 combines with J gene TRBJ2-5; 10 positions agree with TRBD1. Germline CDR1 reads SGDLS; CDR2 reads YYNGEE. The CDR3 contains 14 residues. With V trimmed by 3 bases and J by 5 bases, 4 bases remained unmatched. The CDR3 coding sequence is TGTGCCAGCAGCGCGACAGGGGGCAGGGAGACCCAGTACTTC. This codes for CASSATGGRETQYF.

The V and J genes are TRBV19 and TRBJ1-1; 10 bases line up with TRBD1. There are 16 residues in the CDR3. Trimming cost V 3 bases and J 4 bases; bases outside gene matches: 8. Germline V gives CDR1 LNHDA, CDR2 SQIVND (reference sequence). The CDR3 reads CASSMKGRTGGTEAFF. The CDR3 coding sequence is TGTGCCAGTAGTATGAAAGGTCGGACAGGGGGCACTGAAGCTTTCTTT.

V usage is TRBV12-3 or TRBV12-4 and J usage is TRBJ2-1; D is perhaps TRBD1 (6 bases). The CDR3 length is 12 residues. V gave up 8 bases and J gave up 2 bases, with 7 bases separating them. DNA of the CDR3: TGTGCCAGCGGGGGCCCCTACAATGAGCAGTTCTTC. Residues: CASGGPYNEQFF.

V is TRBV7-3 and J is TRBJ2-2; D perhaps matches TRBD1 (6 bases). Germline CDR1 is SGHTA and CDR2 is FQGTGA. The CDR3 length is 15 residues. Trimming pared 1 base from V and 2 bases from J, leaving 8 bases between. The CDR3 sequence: CASSLNRDNTGELFF. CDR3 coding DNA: TGTGCCAGCAGCTTAAACAGGGACAACACCGGGGAGCTGTTTTTT.

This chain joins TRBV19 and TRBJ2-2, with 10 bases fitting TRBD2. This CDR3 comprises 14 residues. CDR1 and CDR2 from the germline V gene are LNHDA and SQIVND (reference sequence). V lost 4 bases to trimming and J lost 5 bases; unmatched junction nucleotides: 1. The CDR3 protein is CASSRAGGTGELFF. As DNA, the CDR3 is TGTGCCAGTAGTAGAGCGGGGGGGACCGGGGAGCTGTTTTTT.

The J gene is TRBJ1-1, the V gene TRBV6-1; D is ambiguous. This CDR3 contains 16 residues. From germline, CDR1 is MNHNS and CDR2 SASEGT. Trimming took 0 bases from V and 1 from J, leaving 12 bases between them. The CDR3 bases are TGTGCCAGCAGTGAAGCCAGGACTATTCCGAACACTGAAGCTTTCTTT. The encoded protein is CASSEARTIPNTEAFF.

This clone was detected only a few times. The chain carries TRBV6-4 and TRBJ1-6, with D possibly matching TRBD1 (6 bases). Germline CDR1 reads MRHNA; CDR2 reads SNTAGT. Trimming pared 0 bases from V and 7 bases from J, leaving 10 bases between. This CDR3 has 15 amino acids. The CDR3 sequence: CASSDSVTGNSPLHF. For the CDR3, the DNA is TGTGCCAGCAGTGACTCAGTAACAGGGAATTCACCCCTCCACTTT.

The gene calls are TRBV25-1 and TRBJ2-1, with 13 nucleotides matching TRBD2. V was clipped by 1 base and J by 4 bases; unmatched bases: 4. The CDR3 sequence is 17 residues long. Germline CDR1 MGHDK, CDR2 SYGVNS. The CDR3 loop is CASSESELAGGYNEQFF. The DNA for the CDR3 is TGTGCCAGCAGTGAATCAGAACTAGCGGGAGGGTACAATGAGCAGTTCTTC.

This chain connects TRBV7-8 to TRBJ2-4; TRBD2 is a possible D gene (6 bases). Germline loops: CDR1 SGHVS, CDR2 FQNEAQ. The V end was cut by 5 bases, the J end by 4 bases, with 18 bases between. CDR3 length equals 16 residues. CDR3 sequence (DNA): TGTGCCAGCAGCCAGGCGGGGCGATCCCCAAAAAACATTCAGTACTTC. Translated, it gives CASSQAGRSPKNIQYF. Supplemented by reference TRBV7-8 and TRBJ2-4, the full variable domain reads GAGVSQSPRYKVAKRGQDVALRCDPISGHVSLFWYQQALGQGPEFLTYFQNEAQLDKSGLPSDRFFAERPEGSVSTLKIQRTQQEDSAVYLCASSQAGRSPKNIQYFGAGTRLSVL.

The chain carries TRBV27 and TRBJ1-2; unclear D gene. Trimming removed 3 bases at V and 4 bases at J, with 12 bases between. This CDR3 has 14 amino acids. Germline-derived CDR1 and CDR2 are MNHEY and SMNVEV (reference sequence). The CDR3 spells CASSFALPGYGYTF. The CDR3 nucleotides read TGTGCCAGCAGTTTTGCCCTTCCAGGCTATGGCTACACCTTC.

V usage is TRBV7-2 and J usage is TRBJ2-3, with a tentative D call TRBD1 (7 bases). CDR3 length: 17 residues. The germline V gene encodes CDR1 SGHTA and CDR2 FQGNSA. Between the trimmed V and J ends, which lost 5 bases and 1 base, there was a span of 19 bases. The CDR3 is CASSPTPQGRRTDTQYF. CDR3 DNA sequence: TGTGCCAGCAGCCCTACTCCACAGGGGAGGCGCACAGATACGCAGTATTTT.

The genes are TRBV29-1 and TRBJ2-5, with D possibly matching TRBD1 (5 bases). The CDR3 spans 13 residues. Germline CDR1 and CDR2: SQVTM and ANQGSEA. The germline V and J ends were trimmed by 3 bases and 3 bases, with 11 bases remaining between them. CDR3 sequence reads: CSVEGRVKETQYF. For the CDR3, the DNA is TGCAGCGTTGAGGGCAGGGTAAAAGAGACCCAGTACTTC.

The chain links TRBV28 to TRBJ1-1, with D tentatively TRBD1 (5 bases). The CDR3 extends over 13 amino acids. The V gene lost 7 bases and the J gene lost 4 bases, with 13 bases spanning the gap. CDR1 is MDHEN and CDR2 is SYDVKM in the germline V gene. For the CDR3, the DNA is TGTGCCAGCATCCTGGGGGAGGGCACTGAAGCTTTCTTT. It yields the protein CASILGEGTEAFF.

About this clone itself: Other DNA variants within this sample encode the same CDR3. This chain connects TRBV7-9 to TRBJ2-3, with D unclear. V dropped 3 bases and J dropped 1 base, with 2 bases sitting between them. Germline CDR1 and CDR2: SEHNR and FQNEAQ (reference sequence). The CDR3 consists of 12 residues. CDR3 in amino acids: CASSFGTDTQYF. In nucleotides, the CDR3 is TGTGCCAGCAGCTTCGGCACAGATACGCAGTATTTT.

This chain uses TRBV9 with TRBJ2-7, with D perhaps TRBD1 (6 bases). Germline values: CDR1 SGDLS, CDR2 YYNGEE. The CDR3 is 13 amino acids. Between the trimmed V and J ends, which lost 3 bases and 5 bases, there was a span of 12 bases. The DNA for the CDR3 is TGTGCCAGCAGCGGTCAACAGGGAAACGAGCAGTACTTC. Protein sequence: CASSGQQGNEQYF.